This entry concerns a single T cell receptor beta chain. This CDR3 comprises 14 residues. Trimming pared 5 bases from V and 2 bases from J, leaving 11 bases between. CDR1 and CDR2 from the germline V gene are SGHVS and FQNEAQ. The record originates from a study of T cell changes during pregnancy in multiple sclerosis. Measured with immunoSEQ multiplex PCR; TCRdb has only the in-frame clones, and not every one. The profile shows tens of thousands of clones, 90% to 95% of them singletons. The starting material was peripheral blood, obtained in the second trimester of pregnancy. The clonotype comes from a female donor in good health, enrolled as a control in a pregnancy study. V and J are TRBV7-8 and TRBJ2-3, with D perhaps TRBD1 (6 bases). The CDR3 coding sequence is TGTGCCAGCAGCATGGCAGGGGTCACAGATACGCAGTATTTT. Protein: CASSMAGVTDTQYF.